The 27 T cell receptor beta chains given below trace back to one sample, sequenced in a study of shared clonotypes between healthy human individuals. Measured with immunoSEQ multiplex PCR; TCRdb has only the in-frame clones, and not every one. The table records some 690,000 clones, 90% of them present only once. The sequencing sample was made of memory CD8+ T cells from PBMCs. The subset denotes: CD45RO+ cells pooled with CCR7-negative TemRA cells. All receptors come from a man younger than 35 in good health. Some clones in this sample may be carry-over from other donors' samples.

The V gene is TRBV10-2, the J gene TRBJ2-5, with a tentative D call TRBD1 (6 bases). The end of the DNA is better explained by TRBJ2-7, so the J call may be wrong. From germline, CDR1 is WSHSY and CDR2 SAAADI. This CDR3 comprises 15 residues. In DNA, the CDR3 is TGCGCCAGCAGTGAGTCTTGGACAGCCTCCTACGAGCAGTACTTC. Translating it yields CASSESWTASYEQYF.

Comments on this clone: At one end, the junction sequence differs from germline, possibly due to a read error. At the DNA level, this CDR3 is encoded by other sequences in the same sample as well. The chain employs TRBV27 and TRBJ2-1; 11 nucleotides align to TRBD2. The CDR3 has 15 residues. Germline loops: CDR1 MNHEY, CDR2 SMNVEV (reference sequence). DNA of the CDR3: TGTGCCAGCCGTTTGGGGACTAGCGGTTACAATGAGCAGTTCTTC. It translates to CASRLGTSGYNEQFF.

The chain combines TRBV7-9 with TRBJ2-7, with D unresolved. CDR3 length: 13 amino acids. V was trimmed by 0 bases and J by 5 bases, leaving 8 bases between them. Per germline, CDR1 SEHNR and CDR2 FQNEAQ (reference sequence). The CDR3 region has the DNA TGTGCCAGCAGCTTAGCCCCAGCCCACGAGCAGTACTTC. This codes for CASSLAPAHEQYF.

V and J are TRBV21-1 and TRBJ1-5; TRBD1, the table's D call, was not compared with the DNA. TRBV21-1 is noted as a pseudogene. There are 17 residues in the CDR3. CDR3 loop: CASSNRDRRGNNQPQHF. The CDR3 DNA sequence: TGTGCCAGCAGCAATCGGGACAGGCGGGGGAACAATCAGCCCCAGCATTTT.

The chain is built from TRBV27 and TRBJ1-5; possible D gene TRBD1, 5 bases. Trimming removed 5 bases from V and 5 bases from J, with 16 bases in between. This CDR3 spans 15 amino acids. Germline V CDR1 and CDR2: MNHEY, SMNVEV (reference sequence). The CDR3 region has the DNA TGTGCCAGCAGTCCCCATCCGCGGGGCGATCAGCCCCAGCATTTT. Translation: CASSPHPRGDQPQHF.

The chain has TRBV4-3 and TRBJ2-7, with TRBD1 matching 8 bases. The CDR3 totals 15 residues. Trimming took 2 bases from V and 2 from J; bases not matched to a gene: 5. Germline V lookup: CDR1 LGHNA, CDR2 YSLEER. CDR3 sequence: CASSQFSGGTYEQYF. Here the CDR3 DNA reads TGCGCCAGCAGCCAATTCTCAGGGGGCACCTACGAGCAGTACTTC.

This clone was recorded only once. The chain carries TRBV5-1 and TRBJ2-7; 14 nucleotides line up with TRBD2. This CDR3 comprises 16 residues. CDR1 SGHRS and CDR2 YFSETQ come from the germline V gene. V gave up 4 bases and J gave up 4 bases; unmatched junction bases: 7. The CDR3 spells CASSGGTSGSMYEQYF. The DNA for the CDR3 is TGCGCCAGCAGCGGGGGGACTAGCGGGAGTATGTACGAGCAGTACTTC.

This clone showed up just once. The genes are TRBV11-3 and TRBJ2-1; possible D gene TRBD2, 6 bases. Germline V gene data show CDR1 as SGHNT and CDR2 as YENEEA. The CDR3 covers 16 residues. V gave up 0 bases and J gave up 4 bases, with 13 bases separating them. The CDR3 sequence: CASSLERGTAYNEQFF. The CDR3 DNA reads as TGTGCCAGCAGCTTAGAACGGGGGACGGCGTACAATGAGCAGTTCTTC.

The genes are TRBV12-5 and TRBJ2-2; 8 positions match TRBD1. This CDR3 spans 17 amino acids. With 6 bases clipped from V and 4 bases from J, the junction kept 13 bases outside the gene matches. Germline CDR1 reads LGHNT; CDR2 reads FRNRAP. CDR3 in amino acids: CASGEQGQGRGTGELFF. CDR3 nucleotide sequence: TGTGCTAGTGGCGAGCAAGGACAGGGTAGGGGCACCGGGGAGCTGTTTTTT.

This rearrangement joins TRBV6-5 to TRBJ2-1; 8 positions agree with TRBD1. The CDR3 has 16 amino acids. Trimming cost V 4 bases and J 5 bases; bases outside gene matches: 10. The germline gives CDR1 MNHEY, CDR2 SVGAGI. CDR3 nucleotide sequence: TGTGCCAGCAGTTGGGCCTCACAGGGGGGAAACAATGAGCAGTTCTTC. Translation: CASSWASQGGNNEQFF.

The chain joins TRBV7-2 to TRBJ1-2, with 8 nucleotides matching TRBD1. Per the germline V gene, CDR1 is SGHTA and CDR2 is FQGNSA. CDR3 size: 13 residues. V was pared by 6 bases and J by 6 bases, with 6 bases of the junction left unmatched. The CDR3 DNA reads TGTGCCAGCAGAGCCAGGGGGCGGGATGGCTACACCTTC. This translates into CASRARGRDGYTF. Using reference TRBV7-2 and TRBJ1-2 for the parts outside the CDR3, the full variable domain is GAGVSQSPSNKVTEKGKDVELRCDPISGHTALYWYRQSLGQGLEFLIYFQGNSAPDKSGLPSDRFSAERTGGSVSTLTIQRTQQEDSAVYLCASRARGRDGYTFGSGTRLTVV.

The chain is built from TRBV27 and TRBJ2-7; 7 positions agree with TRBD1. The germline V gene has CDR1 MNHEY and CDR2 SMNVEV (reference sequence). V lost 6 bases and J lost 3; bases outside the gene matches: 8. The CDR3 is made up of 14 amino acids. CDR3: CASSFRDSVYEQYF. The DNA for the CDR3 is TGTGCCAGCAGCTTCCGGGACAGTGTCTACGAGCAGTACTTC.

V usage is TRBV29-1 and J usage is TRBJ2-7; 13 positions match TRBD2. Losses at the gene ends were 4 bases for V and 6 bases for J; bases not matched to a gene: 27. The CDR3 covers 21 residues. Germline CDR1 is SQVTM and CDR2 is ANQGSEA. The DNA for the CDR3 is TGCAGCGTTGTCTCGCAGGTTGGGACTAGCGGGACCTCACACGGGGGATCCGAGCAGTACTTC. It translates to CSVVSQVGTSGTSHGGSEQYF.

The chain is built from TRBV7-9 and TRBJ2-2; no definite D call. The CDR3 runs 15 residues. The V end was cut by 2 bases, the J end by 6 bases, with 13 bases between. The germline V gene encodes CDR1 SEHNR and CDR2 FQNEAQ (reference sequence). The CDR3 nucleotides read TGTGCCAGCAGCTTACCCGTAACGGTGCCCGGGGAGCTGTTTTTT. This translates into CASSLPVTVPGELFF.

V gene TRBV9 combines with J gene TRBJ2-7, with 11 bases identical to TRBD2. The CDR3 is 15 amino acids. The ends lost 10 bases at V and 0 bases at J; junction bases unmatched: 9. CDR1 is SGDLS and CDR2 is YYNGEE in the germline V gene. The DNA of the CDR3 is TGTGCCCCCGGGACTAGCGGAAGGAGCTCCTACGAGCAGTACTTC. Amino acid sequence: CAPGTSGRSSYEQYF.

CDR3 DNA sequence: TGCGCCAGCAGCCCGGGGACAGGGAGTCTACACGAGCAGTACTTC. This codes for CASSPGTGSLHEQYF. The genes are TRBV5-1 and TRBJ2-5; 9 nucleotides align to TRBD1. The J call could be wrong; TRBJ2-7 is a better fit for the DNA end. Germline CDR1 SGHRS, CDR2 YFSETQ. This CDR3 is built from 15 residues.

The chain employs TRBV30 and TRBJ1-1; possible D gene TRBD1, 6 bases. The germline V and J ends were trimmed by 5 bases and 0 bases, with 10 bases remaining between them. Germline V gene lookup returns CDR1 GTSNPN and CDR2 SVGIG (reference sequence). There are 13 residues in the CDR3. The CDR3 bases are TGTGCCTGGGAAAACAGGGTGAACACTGAAGCTTTCTTT. Protein: CAWENRVNTEAFF.

The chain has TRBV6-1 and TRBJ1-2; a weak D match, TRBD1 (5 bases). The V gene's germline CDR1 is MNHNS and CDR2 SASEGT. Trimming left V 6 bases short and J 4 bases short, with 12 bases between. The CDR3 has 13 residues. CDR3 bases: TGTGCCAGCAGCGCGACAGCCACCTATGGCTACACCTTC. It translates to CASSATATYGYTF.

With respect to this clone: A read error likely explains this, since a far larger clone differs by one base. The sample holds other DNA sequences that translate to the same CDR3. The chain has TRBV9 and TRBJ2-1, with D hard to call. The CDR3 is 12 residues long. Germline lookup yields CDR1 SGDLS and CDR2 YYNGEE. Trimming pared 1 base from V and 3 bases from J, leaving 2 bases between. Here the CDR3 reads CASSVSYNEQFF. DNA for the CDR3: TGTGCCAGCAGCGTAAGCTACAATGAGCAGTTCTTC.

The chain couples TRBV7-2 to TRBJ1-4; no firm D call. Trimming cost V 5 bases and J 5 bases, with 12 bases left between them. The CDR3 extends over 14 amino acids. Germline-derived CDR1 and CDR2 are SGHTA and FQGNSA. CDR3 nucleotides: TGTGCCAGCAGCCCCTCCCACCCCAATGAAAAACTGTTTTTT. Its protein product is CASSPSHPNEKLFF.

The rearrangement uses TRBV5-4 and TRBJ2-5; D may be TRBD1 or TRBD2 (7 bases each). This CDR3 is 15 amino acids long. The V gene's germline CDR1 is SGHNT and CDR2 YYREEE (reference sequence). Trimming cost V 6 bases and J 5 bases, with 20 bases left between them. CDR3 loop: CASTSVVQGGETQYF. DNA of the CDR3: TGTGCCAGCACGTCGGTGGTTCAGGGGGGGGAGACCCAGTACTTC. Full variable domain (rest looked up from reference TRBV5-4 and TRBJ2-5): ETGVTQSPTHLIKTRGQQVTLRCSSQSGHNTVSWYQQALGQGPQFIFQYYREEENGRGNFPPRFSGLQFPNYSSELNVNALELDDSALYLCASTSVVQGGETQYFGPGTRLLVL.

V gene TRBV5-1 combines with J gene TRBJ1-6, with D possibly matching TRBD1 (6 bases). V shed 0 bases and J shed 9 bases, with 16 bases lying between them. The CDR3 has 16 residues. Germline V lookup: CDR1 SGHRS, CDR2 YFSETQ. Here the CDR3 reads CASSLVMTGSGSPLHF. CDR3 DNA sequence: TGCGCCAGCAGCTTGGTAATGACAGGTTCGGGTTCACCCCTCCACTTT.

This clone was seen only a few times. This CDR3 is CASIEGGFNEKLFF. CDR3 DNA: TGTGCCAGCATTGAGGGGGGTTTCAATGAAAAACTGTTTTTT. The chain joins TRBV6-6 to TRBJ1-4; TRBD1 might be the D (6 bases). Trimming left V 7 bases short and J 5 bases short, with 14 bases between. CDR3 length: 14 amino acids. From germline, CDR1 is MNHNY and CDR2 SVGAGI (reference sequence).

This rearrangement joins TRBV4-1 to TRBJ2-1, with 12 bases aligning to TRBD2. The germline gives CDR1 MGHRA, CDR2 YSYEKL. The V segment lost 7 bases and the J segment 7 bases; nucleotides outside the gene matches: 8. CDR3 length equals 15 residues. CDR3 DNA: TGCGCCAGCAAGGCCAGACTAGCGGGAGCAAATGAGCAGTTCTTC. Its translation is CASKARLAGANEQFF.

V is TRBV28 and J is TRBJ2-5, with 8 bases aligning to TRBD1. V lost 6 bases and J lost 5; bases outside the gene matches: 5. CDR1 is MDHEN and CDR2 is SYDVKM in the germline V gene. The length of the CDR3 is 13 residues. The CDR3 DNA reads TGTGCCAGCAGCAAGACAGGGGTTGAGACCCAGTACTTC. Translated, it gives CASSKTGVETQYF.

The chain joins TRBV25-1 to TRBJ1-6; perhaps TRBD1 as D (5 bases). This CDR3 contains 18 residues. V lost 1 base and J 9 bases, leaving 22 bases between the germline ends. The germline V gene has CDR1 MGHDK and CDR2 SYGVNS. The CDR3 region is CASSEWGRYEGEGSPLHF. CDR3 sequence (DNA): TGTGCCAGCAGTGAATGGGGCAGATATGAGGGCGAGGGTTCACCCCTCCACTTT.

The chain recombines TRBV7-9 with TRBJ1-1; no reliable D call. CDR3 size: 13 residues. CDR1 and CDR2 (germline): SEHNR, FQNEAQ (reference sequence). The V end was cut by 1 base, the J end by 10 bases, with 13 bases between. For the CDR3, the DNA is TGTGCCAGCAGCTTAGGGTTGGAGGGAGGAGCTTTCTTT. Translation gives CASSLGLEGGAFF.